Below, one T cell receptor beta chain is given with its context. Its antigen is not yet known. The record has no base qualities; no much larger clone is one base away. Collaborating institutions collected whole blood in K2EDTA tubes following their own protocols. For TCRbeta analysis, collaborator samples were shipped as frozen whole blood, as isolated PBMCs, or as DNA extracted from either sample type. The immunoSEQ Assay, a bias-controlled multiplex PCR, was used to amplify TCRbeta CDR3 regions from genomic DNA. As for the original processing: Within the assay, amplification of reference gene primers was used to estimate how many nucleated cells each sample contained. Sequence reads were collapsed and filtered to measure the absolute abundance of every unique TCRbeta CDR3 rearrangement. For each sample, productive Simpson clonality was calculated as the square root of Simpson's diversity index over productive rearrangements. TCRdb holds this immuneACCESS table with in-frame rearrangements only. Some clones are missing; in checked studies, unresolved V genes explain under half, and the rest has no known cause. That table is the source of V, J and clone size, and D and trimming were worked out from the DNA. Here the sample has some 89,000 clones; 90% occur a single time. The ten top clones hold 1.7% of the sample.

From the germline V gene, CDR1 is SGHTA and CDR2 is FQGNSA. Including the terminal cysteine and phenylalanine, the CDR3 comprises 11 residues. This entry keeps only the CDR3 DNA: 33 bases, framed from base 1. The data derive from a study of blood T cell repertoires in COVID-19 (TCRdb year 2020). For the study in its entirety: Samples from collaborators originated in the United States, Italy and Spain and spanned both the acute and convalescent phases of COVID-19. The sample metadata nearly always contained a de-identified subject ID, COVID-19 status, age in years and sex. Where HLA class I and class II types were available, the types were taken from metadata supplied by the sample provider, not from assay-based typing. Samples came from the ongoing ImmuneRACE study (first 160 participants) plus 1,254 subjects from 6 global collaborators. The material from the prospective study consisted of cDNA or gDNA derived from T cells, B-cell-depleted T cells, or PBMCs. The repertoires were released in a freely available public database meant as a resource for research on the immune response to SARS-CoV-2. The dataset comprised deeply sampled blood TCRbeta repertoires from subjects exposed to, actively infected with, or recovered from COVID-19.

What the study reported, not specific to this receptor: Clinical and demographic metadata were provided uncurated, with the amount varying by source and participant.

The chain is encoded by TRBV7-2 joined to TRBJ1-1; 5 matching bases give a weak D call of TRBD1. Material: peripheral blood. This TCR was sampled from a man aged 60-69 years with acute or convalescent COVID-19. CDR3 region: CATRVNTEAFF. The DNA reads as follows: TGTGCGACCAGGGTGAACACTGAAGCTTTCTTT. Full variable domain (CDR3 extended with the reference TRBV7-2 and TRBJ1-1 proteins): GAGVSQSPSNKVTEKGKDVELRCDPISGHTALYWYRQSLGQGLEFLIYFQGNSAPDKSGLPSDRFSAERTGGSVSTLTIQRTQQEDSAVYLCATRVNTEAFFGQGTRLTVV.